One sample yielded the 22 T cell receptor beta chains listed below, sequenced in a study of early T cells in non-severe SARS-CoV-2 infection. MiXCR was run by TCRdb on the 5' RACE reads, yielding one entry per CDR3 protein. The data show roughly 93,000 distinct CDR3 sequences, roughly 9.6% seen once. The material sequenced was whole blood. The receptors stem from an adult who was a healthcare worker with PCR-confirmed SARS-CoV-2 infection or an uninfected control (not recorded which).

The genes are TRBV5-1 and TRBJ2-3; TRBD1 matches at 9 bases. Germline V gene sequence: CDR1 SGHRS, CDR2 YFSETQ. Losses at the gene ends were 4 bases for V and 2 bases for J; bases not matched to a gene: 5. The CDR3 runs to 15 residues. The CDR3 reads CASSLDRGNTDTQYF. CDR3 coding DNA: TGCGCCAGCAGCCTGGACAGGGGTAACACAGATACGCAGTATTTT.

In nucleotides, the CDR3 is TGCAGTGCTAGAGACAGAACTAGCGGGATGCAGTACTTC. Protein: CSARDRTSGMQYF. V gene TRBV20-1 combines with J gene TRBJ2-7; 10 bases map to TRBD2. The V gene end was trimmed by 0 bases and the J gene end by 9 bases; junction bases not matched to a gene: 5. The CDR3 has 13 amino acids. Germline V gives CDR1 DFQATT, CDR2 SNEGSKA (reference sequence).

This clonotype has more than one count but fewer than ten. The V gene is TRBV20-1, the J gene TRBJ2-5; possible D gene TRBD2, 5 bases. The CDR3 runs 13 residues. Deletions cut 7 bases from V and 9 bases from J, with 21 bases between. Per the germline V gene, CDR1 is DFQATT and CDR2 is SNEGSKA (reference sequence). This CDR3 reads CSGIQRLGSPQYF. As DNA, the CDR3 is TGCAGTGGTATCCAGAGACTTGGGAGTCCCCAGTACTTC.

CDR3 protein: CASSNTAPPYEQYF. For the CDR3, the DNA is TGTGCCAGCAGCAACACAGCCCCGCCCTACGAGCAGTACTTC. The chain has TRBV28 and TRBJ2-7; D is uncertain. The CDR3 runs to 14 residues. Between the trimmed V and J ends, which lost 6 bases and 2 bases, there was a span of 14 bases. Germline values: CDR1 MDHEN, CDR2 SYDVKM.

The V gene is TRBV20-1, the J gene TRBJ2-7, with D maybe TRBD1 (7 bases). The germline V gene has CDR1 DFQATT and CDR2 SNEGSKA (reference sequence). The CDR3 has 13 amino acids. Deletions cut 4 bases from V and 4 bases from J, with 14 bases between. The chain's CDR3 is CSANPRGTYEQYF. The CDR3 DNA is TGCAGTGCTAACCCCAGGGGGACTTACGAGCAGTACTTC.

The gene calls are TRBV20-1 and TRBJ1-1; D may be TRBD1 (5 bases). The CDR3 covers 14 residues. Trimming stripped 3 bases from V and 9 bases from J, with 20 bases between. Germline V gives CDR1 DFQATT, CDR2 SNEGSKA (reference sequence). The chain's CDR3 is CSARPHEGIRKAFF. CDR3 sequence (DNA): TGCAGTGCTAGGCCTCACGAGGGGATTAGAAAAGCTTTCTTT.

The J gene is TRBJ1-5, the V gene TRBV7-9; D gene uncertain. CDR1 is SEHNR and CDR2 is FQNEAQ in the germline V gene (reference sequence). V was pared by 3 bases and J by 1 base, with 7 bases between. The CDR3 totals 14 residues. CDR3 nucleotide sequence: TGTGCCAGCAGCTTCACACAGAGCAATCAGCCCCAGCATTTT. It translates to CASSFTQSNQPQHF. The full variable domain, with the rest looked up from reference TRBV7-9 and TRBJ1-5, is DTGVSQNPRHKITKRGQNVTFRCDPISEHNRLYWYRQTLGQGPEFLTYFQNEAQLEKSRLLSDRFSAERPKGSFSTLEIQRTEQGDSAMYLCASSFTQSNQPQHFGDGTRLSIL.

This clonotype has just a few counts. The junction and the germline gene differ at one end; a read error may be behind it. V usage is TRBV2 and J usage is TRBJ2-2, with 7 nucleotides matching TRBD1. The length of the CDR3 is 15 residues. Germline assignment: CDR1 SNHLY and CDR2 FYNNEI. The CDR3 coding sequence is TGTGCCAGCAGCGAAGACAGGGCTAACACCGGGGAGCTGTTTTTT. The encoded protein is CASSEDRANTGELFF.

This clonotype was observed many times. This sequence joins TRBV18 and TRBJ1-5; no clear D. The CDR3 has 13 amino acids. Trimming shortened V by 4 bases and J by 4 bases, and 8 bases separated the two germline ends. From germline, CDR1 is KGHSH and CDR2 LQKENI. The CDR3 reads CASSQGSNQPQHF. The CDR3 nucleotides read TGTGCCAGCTCACAGGGAAGTAATCAGCCCCAGCATTTT.

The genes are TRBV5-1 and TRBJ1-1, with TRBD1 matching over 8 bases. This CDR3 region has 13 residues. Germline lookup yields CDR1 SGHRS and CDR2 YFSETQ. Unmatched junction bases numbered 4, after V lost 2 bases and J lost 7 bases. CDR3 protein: CASSFQGADEAFF. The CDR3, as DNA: TGCGCCAGCAGCTTCCAGGGGGCTGATGAAGCTTTCTTT. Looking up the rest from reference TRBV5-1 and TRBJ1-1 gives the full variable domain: KAGVTQTPRYLIKTRGQQVTLSCSPISGHRSVSWYQQTPGQGLQFLFEYFSETQRNKGNFPGRFSGRQFSNSRSEMNVSTLELGDSALYLCASSFQGADEAFFGQGTRLTVV.

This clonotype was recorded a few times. For the CDR3, the DNA is TGTGCCAGCAGCCGGGGGACAGGGAGAAATTCACCCCTCCACTTT. It encodes CASSRGTGRNSPLHF. The chain recombines TRBV6-6 with TRBJ1-6; 9 bases are shared with TRBD1. V lost 6 bases and J lost 7; bases outside the gene matches: 7. Germline V gene lookup returns CDR1 MNHNY and CDR2 SVGAGI (reference sequence). CDR3 length equals 15 residues.

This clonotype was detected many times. The CDR3 coding sequence is TGTGCCAGCAGCCAGTCGGGACAGGTGGATTATGGCTACACCTTC. This codes for CASSQSGQVDYGYTF. The chain is built from TRBV7-9 and TRBJ1-2, with TRBD1 matching over 8 bases. Germline V gene sequence: CDR1 SEHNR, CDR2 FQNEAQ (reference sequence). This CDR3 has 15 amino acids. Trimming removed 5 bases from V and 5 bases from J; junction bases left unmatched: 10.

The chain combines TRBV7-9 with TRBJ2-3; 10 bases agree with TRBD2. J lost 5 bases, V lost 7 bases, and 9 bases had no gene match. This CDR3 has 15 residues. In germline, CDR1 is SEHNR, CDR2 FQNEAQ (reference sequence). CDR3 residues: CASNSAAGGIDTQYF. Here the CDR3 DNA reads TGTGCCAGCAACTCCGCAGCGGGGGGGATAGATACGCAGTATTTT.

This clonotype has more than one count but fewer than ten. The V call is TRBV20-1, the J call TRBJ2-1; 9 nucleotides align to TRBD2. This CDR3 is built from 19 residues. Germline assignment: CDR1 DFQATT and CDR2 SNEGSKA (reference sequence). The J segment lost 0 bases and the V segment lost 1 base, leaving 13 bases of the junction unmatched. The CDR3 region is CSARGSGTSGLSSYNEQFF. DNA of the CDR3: TGCAGTGCTAGAGGCTCTGGAACTAGCGGGTTAAGCTCCTACAATGAGCAGTTCTTC.

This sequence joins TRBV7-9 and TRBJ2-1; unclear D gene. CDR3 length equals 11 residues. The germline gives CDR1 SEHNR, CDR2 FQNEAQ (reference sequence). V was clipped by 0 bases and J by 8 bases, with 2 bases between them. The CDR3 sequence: CASSLADEQFF. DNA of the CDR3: TGTGCCAGCAGCTTAGCTGATGAGCAGTTCTTC. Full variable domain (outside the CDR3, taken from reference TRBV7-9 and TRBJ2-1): DTGVSQNPRHKITKRGQNVTFRCDPISEHNRLYWYRQTLGQGPEFLTYFQNEAQLEKSRLLSDRFSAERPKGSFSTLEIQRTEQGDSAMYLCASSLADEQFFGPGTRLTVL.

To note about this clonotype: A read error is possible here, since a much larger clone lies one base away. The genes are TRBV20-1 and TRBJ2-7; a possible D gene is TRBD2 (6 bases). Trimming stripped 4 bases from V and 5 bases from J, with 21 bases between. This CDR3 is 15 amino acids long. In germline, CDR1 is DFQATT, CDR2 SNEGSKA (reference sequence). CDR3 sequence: CSANPSIGRRDEQYF. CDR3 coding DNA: TGCAGTGCTAATCCTTCGATAGGCCGGAGGGACGAGCAGTACTTC.

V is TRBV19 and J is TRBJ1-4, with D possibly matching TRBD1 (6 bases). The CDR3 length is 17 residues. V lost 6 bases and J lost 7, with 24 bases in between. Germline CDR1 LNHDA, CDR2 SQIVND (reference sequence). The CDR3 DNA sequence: TGTGCCAGTAGCCTCTACCTTCCGGGACCCAGGGGTGAAAAACTGTTTTTT. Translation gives CASSLYLPGPRGEKLFF.

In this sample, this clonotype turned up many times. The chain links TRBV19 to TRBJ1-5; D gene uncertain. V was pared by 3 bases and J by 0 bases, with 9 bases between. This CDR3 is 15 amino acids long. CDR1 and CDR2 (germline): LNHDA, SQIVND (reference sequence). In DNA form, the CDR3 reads TGTGCCAGTAGTATCCTGACGGGTAGCAATCAGCCCCAGCATTTT. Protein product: CASSILTGSNQPQHF.

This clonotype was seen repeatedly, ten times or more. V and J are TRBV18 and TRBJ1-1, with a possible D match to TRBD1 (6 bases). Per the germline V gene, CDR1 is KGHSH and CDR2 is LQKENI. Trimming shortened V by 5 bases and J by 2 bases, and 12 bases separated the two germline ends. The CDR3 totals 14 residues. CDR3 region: CASSAQTGNTEAFF. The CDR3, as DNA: TGTGCCAGCTCAGCCCAGACAGGTAACACTGAAGCTTTCTTT. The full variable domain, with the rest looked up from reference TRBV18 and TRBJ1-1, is NAGVMQNPRHLVRRRGQEARLRCSPMKGHSHVYWYRQLPEEGLKFMVYLQKENIIDESGMPKERFSAEFPKEGPSILRIQQVVRGDSAAYFCASSAQTGNTEAFFGQGTRLTVV.

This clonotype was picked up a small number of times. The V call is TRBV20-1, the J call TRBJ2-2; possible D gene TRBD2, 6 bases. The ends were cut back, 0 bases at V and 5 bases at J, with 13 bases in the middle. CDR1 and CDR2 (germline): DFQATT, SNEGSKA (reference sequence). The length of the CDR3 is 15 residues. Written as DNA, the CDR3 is TGCAGTGCTAGAGATCCCCAGCGGGTTACCGGGGAGCTGTTTTTT. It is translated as CSARDPQRVTGELFF.

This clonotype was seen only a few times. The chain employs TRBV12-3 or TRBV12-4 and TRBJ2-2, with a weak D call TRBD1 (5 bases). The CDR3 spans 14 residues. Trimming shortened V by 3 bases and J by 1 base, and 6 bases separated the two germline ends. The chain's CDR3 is CASSFDRNTGELFF. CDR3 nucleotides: TGTGCCAGCAGTTTCGACAGGAACACCGGGGAGCTGTTTTTT.

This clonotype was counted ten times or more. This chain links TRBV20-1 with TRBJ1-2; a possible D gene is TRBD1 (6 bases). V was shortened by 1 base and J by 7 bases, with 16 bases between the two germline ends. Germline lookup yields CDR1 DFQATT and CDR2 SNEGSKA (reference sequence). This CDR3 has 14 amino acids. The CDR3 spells CSARGTGSTGGYTF. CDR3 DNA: TGCAGTGCTAGAGGCACAGGGTCAACGGGTGGCTACACCTTC.